This T cell receptor (beta chain) came from a study of T cell responses to AZD1222 COVID-19 vaccine (dated by TCRdb to the early 2020s). At the level of the whole study: AZD1222 recipients given second doses at about 4 weeks or at about 12 weeks were pooled, since spike-specific TCR depth and breadth were not found to differ between the two schedules. A total of 230 to 250 trial participants underwent TCR sequencing, of whom 200 to 220 had received two doses of AZD1222 and some 25 had received two doses of the MenACWY control vaccine. Trial participants were enrolled by age into 18-55, 56-69 and 70-plus year subgroups, with 148, 28 and 57 TCR-sequenced participants respectively. The paper's findings and limits, for the study overall: Conclusions about previously exposed vaccinees are limited, since just a handful of AZD1222 recipients were seropositive for SARS-CoV-2 at baseline. The 56-69-year group was small, and its depth increase did not reach significance, likely because of low power. Nearly half of unique spike-specific TCRs reportedly recognized epitopes outside regions mutated in the B.1.351 and B.1.1.7 variants. A significant rise in spike-specific TCR breadth and depth was observed after two AZD1222 doses relative to day 0 and relative to MenACWY recipients. No day 14 peak-response samples were available, so repertoires were characterized only after the peak T cell response. Most participants were white British and females outnumbered males, and the authors suggested that clonal diversity may have been underestimated. CD4 TCRs associated with the vaccine covered the entire spike protein, and the dominant responses were in regions 160-218 and 743-854.

The germline ends are 6 bases apart after V is trimmed by 0 bases and J by 0 bases. The CDR3 holds 15 amino acids from the cysteine to the phenylalanine. Only the CDR3 DNA is retained, 45 bases long and in frame from the first base. The germline V gene specifies LGHNA as CDR1 and YSLEER as CDR2. The CDR3 regions of human TCRbeta chains were subjected to immunosequencing. In the authors' own workflow: Repertoire TCRs were checked for matches against a reference library of SARS-CoV-2-specific TCRs that had been generated using the MIRA antigen-specificity platform. Breadth was defined as the fraction of unique TCRs that were SARS-CoV-2-associated, and depth was defined as the fraction of total T cells that were SARS-CoV-2-associated. Using the MIRA data, every spike-specific TCR was mapped to the spike region that the TCR reacted to and assigned to either a CD4 or a CD8 class. Log10-transformed breadth and depth values were compared by one-way ANOVA with Sidak's multiple comparisons tests. In its TCRdb copy, this immuneACCESS table keeps in-frame sequences only and misses some clones. Where compared with another copy, unresolved V genes explain less than half of these, and the others have no known cause. That table furnishes V, J and clone size, whereas the DNA furnished D and trimming. For this sample there are some 140,000 clones; 70% to 90% appear just once. 5% to 6.5% of the sample is in the top ten clones.

As for this clone: The specificity of this receptor is unknown. Base qualities are missing; no much larger clone stands one base away.

What the time point label conveys for this sample: baseline before first vaccination. The vaccinee samples were drawn from two UK trials, COV001 and COV002, one of which was a single-blind randomized controlled phase 2/3 trial testing AZD1222 (ChAdOx1 nCoV-19) in healthy adults. Trial participant PBMC samples were collected at day 0 and day 28 after the second dose for TCRbeta chain sequencing. In this chain, TRBV4-3 is recombined with TRBJ2-1, with no D gene named confidently. This receptor was taken from an adult in good health. The source was peripheral blood, collected on day 0 of AZD1222 vaccination. The sequenced DNA: TGCGCCAGCAGCCAAGACCGGATCTCCTACAATGAGCAGTTCTTC. Its translation is CASSQDRISYNEQFF.